Listed below are T cell receptor beta chains from one sample, sequenced in a study of blood T cells in healthy people across ages. TCRdb re-called the 5' RACE reads through MiXCR, storing one row per CDR3 protein. The data hold some 710,000 distinct CDR3 sequences, with 22% observed a single time. Sample: blood. The source is a man aged 65-85 years in good health. Each CDR3 is given with its conserved first and last residue. Fields, in order: J gene, clone size, D gene, V gene, CDR3 DNA, CDR3 protein. D genes are given only for firm matches. The size of a clone is reported for some rows only, either as once, few or many, or as a class for expanded clones.

TRBJ2-1,.,.,TRBV18,TGTGCCAGCTCACCACCGGAGGTCTTGGGGGGTGAGCAGTTCTTC,CASSPPEVLGGEQFF
TRBJ1-6,.,.,TRBV2,TGTGCCAGCGATAGGACGTACAGAAGCTCCTATAATTCACCCCTCCACTTT,CASDRTYRSSYNSPLHF
TRBJ2-7,many,.,TRBV28,TGTGCCAGCGCTAGACCCGGGTCGATTATTTACGAGCAGTACTTC,CASARPGSIIYEQYF
TRBJ1-2,few,.,TRBV6-5,TGTGCCAGCAGTTACTCGGACAGCTATGGCTACACCTTC,CASSYSDSYGYTF
TRBJ2-1,few,.,TRBV15,TGTGCCACCAGCAGAGTGGGGGTGAGAGAAAATGAGCAGTTCTTC,CATSRVGVRENEQFF
TRBJ1-2,few,.,TRBV12-3/TRBV12-4,TGTGCCAGCAGTTTAATGGGTATCGGCTACACCTTC,CASSLMGIGYTF
TRBJ1-5,few,.,TRBV19,TGTGCCAGTAGTACCTACCGGGCCCCAAATCAGCCCCAGCATTTT,CASSTYRAPNQPQHF
TRBJ2-5,.,TRBD2,TRBV29-1,TGCAGCGTTGGGGCTAGCGGGAGGGCCGGGACCCAGTGCTTC,CSVGASGRAGTQCF
TRBJ2-1,.,.,TRBV27,TGTGCCAGCAGTAGATTGATCTGGGCCAATGAGCAGTTCTTC,CASSRLIWANEQFF
TRBJ1-5,.,TRBD1,TRBV12-3/TRBV12-4,TGTGCCAGCAGTTTAACGGCAGGGGGGCAGCCCCAGCATTTT,CASSLTAGGQPQHF
TRBJ2-2,few,.,TRBV15,TGTGCCACCAGCAGAGACCTTCGGGACACCGGGGAGCTGTTTTTT,CATSRDLRDTGELFF
TRBJ1-5,.,.,TRBV6-5,TGTGCCAGCAGTTACTCGATACAGCAGAATCAGCCCCAGCATTTT,CASSYSIQQNQPQHF
TRBJ1-1,.,.,TRBV5-1,TGCGCCAGCAGCACGGACGTCCTGAACACTGAAGCTTTCTTT,CASSTDVLNTEAFF
TRBJ2-1,few,.,TRBV30,TGTGCCTGGAGTGTTGGGACCAGCCATGAGCAGTTCTTC,CAWSVGTSHEQFF
TRBJ2-1,.,.,TRBV7-6,TGTGCCAGCAGCTTAGAGGTCCAGGGATACAATGAGCAGTTCTTC,CASSLEVQGYNEQFF
TRBJ2-7,many,TRBD1,TRBV5-1,TGCGCCAGCAGCTTGGATACAGGGGGTTTTTTAGGAACCTACGAGCAGTACTTC,CASSLDTGGFLGTYEQYF
TRBJ2-1,.,.,TRBV11-2,TGTGCCAGCAGCTTAAGGGGTATCGGGTACAATGAGCAGTTCTTC,CASSLRGIGYNEQFF
TRBJ2-1,few,TRBD2,TRBV12-3/TRBV12-4,TGTGCCAGCAGTTTAGCGGTAGCGGGCTCCTACAATGAGCAGTTCTTC,CASSLAVAGSYNEQFF
TRBJ2-1,.,.,TRBV5-1,TGCGCCAGCAGCTTGGTGGCAGGGGTTGCTAATGAGCAGTTCTTC,CASSLVAGVANEQFF
TRBJ2-1,.,TRBD2,TRBV5-1,TGCGCCAGCAGCCCGAGAACTAGCGGGAGGGAGAATGAGCAGTTCTTC,CASSPRTSGRENEQFF
TRBJ2-7,few,TRBD1,TRBV2,TGTGCCAGCAGTGTCCCACAGGGGGCCGGGGAGCAGTACTTC,CASSVPQGAGEQYF
TRBJ1-5,once,.,TRBV12-3/TRBV12-4,TGTGCCAGCAGTTTCGTCGCGGCCAATCAGCCCCAGCATTTT,CASSFVAANQPQHF
TRBJ1-5,few,.,TRBV20-1,TGCAGTGCTAGAGAGACTCCGGGGCGGCAGCCCCAGCATTTT,CSARETPGRQPQHF
TRBJ1-1,.,.,TRBV3-1,TGTGCCAGCAGCCAAGATCGGAAGACTGAAGCTTTCTTT,CASSQDRKTEAFF
TRBJ2-3,.,TRBD2,TRBV11-2,TGTGCCAGCAGCTTAGATGGACTAGCAGCAGATACGCAGTATTTT,CASSLDGLAADTQYF
TRBJ1-5,.,.,TRBV20-1,TGCAGTGCATCTTCCCCGAGGGGGGCAAGGCCCCAGCATTTT,CSASSPRGARPQHF
TRBJ1-1,few,.,TRBV7-8,TGTGCCAGCAGCTTAGCGATCAGCAAGGCTTTCTTT,CASSLAISKAFF
TRBJ1-1,.,.,TRBV25-1,TGTGCCAGCAGTGAATTTGGGGGGGGAGGCACTGAAGCTTTCTTT,CASSEFGGGGTEAFF
TRBJ1-1,few,.,TRBV5-1,TGCGCCAGCAGCCTCGAGACAGTCTTGGGGACTGAAGCTTTCTTT,CASSLETVLGTEAFF
TRBJ1-2,few,TRBD1,TRBV30,TGTGCCTGGAGCTTTGGACAGGGTGGAGGCTACACCTTC,CAWSFGQGGGYTF
TRBJ1-1,few,.,TRBV5-1,TGCGCCAGCACGAAGGGAACGGACACTGAAGCTTTCTTT,CASTKGTDTEAFF
TRBJ2-2,few,.,TRBV5-1,TGCGCCAGCACCGTAGGGAACACCGGGGAGCTGTTTTTT,CASTVGNTGELFF
TRBJ1-2,.,.,TRBV20-1,TGCAGTGCCTCTCGACAGTCCTACACCTTC,CSASRQSYTF
TRBJ2-5,.,.,TRBV3-1,TGTGCCAGCAGCCAACTGGGGTTGGGTAGCCGGGTCATGGAGACCCAGTACTTC,CASSQLGLGSRVMETQYF
TRBJ1-1,few,.,TRBV20-1,TGCAGTGCTAGAGAGGGCGGGGCTATGGAAGCTTTCTTT,CSAREGGAMEAFF
TRBJ1-4,many,TRBD1,TRBV7-9,TGTGCCAGCAGCTCCCCAGGGGGGTCTAATGAAAAACTGTTTTTT,CASSSPGGSNEKLFF
TRBJ2-5,few,TRBD2,TRBV5-5,TGTGCCAGCAGCTTGGCGAGCGGGATAGAGACCCAGTACTTC,CASSLASGIETQYF
TRBJ1-4,few,.,TRBV6-5,TGTGCCAGCAGTCAGGGACGGCTTAATGAAAAACTGTTTTTT,CASSQGRLNEKLFF
TRBJ1-4,.,.,TRBV28,TGTGCCAGCAGCCGGGACTCCTGGCTGGATGAAAAACTGTTTTTT,CASSRDSWLDEKLFF
TRBJ2-1,few,.,TRBV18,TGTGCCAGCTCACCGCCGGGAGCTTTCCAGAATGAGCAGTTCTTC,CASSPPGAFQNEQFF
TRBJ1-2,.,TRBD1,TRBV11-2,TGTGCCAGCAGCTTAGATTGGGACAGGGGAGGCTATGGCTACACCTTC,CASSLDWDRGGYGYTF
TRBJ2-4,.,.,TRBV18,TGTGCCAGCTCACCCAAGCTAGGGAAGACTTACAAAAACATTCAGTACTTC,CASSPKLGKTYKNIQYF
TRBJ2-1,few,TRBD2,TRBV6-2/TRBV6-3,TGTGCCAGCCGGACTAGCGGGAGACACAATGAGCAGTTCTTC,CASRTSGRHNEQFF
TRBJ1-4,.,TRBD1,TRBV28,TGTGCCAGCAGTCGTCCCGGGACAGGGGAGGAAAAACTGTTTTTT,CASSRPGTGEEKLFF
TRBJ2-1,.,.,TRBV5-6,TGTGCCAGCCTCCAGCGGGTGGCATACAATGAGCAGTTCTTC,CASLQRVAYNEQFF
TRBJ1-6,.,.,TRBV6-6,TGTGCCAGCAGTTTGGAGGGAGTCGGTGTAAATTCACCCCTCCACTTT,CASSLEGVGVNSPLHF
TRBJ1-1,.,TRBD1,TRBV29-1,TGCAGCGTACGCGACAGGGAGGGAGCTTTCTTT,CSVRDREGAFF
TRBJ2-6,.,TRBD2,TRBV27,TGTGCCAGCACCGCCAGGGGACTAGCGGGAGGTGGGGCCAACGTCCTGACTTTC,CASTARGLAGGGANVLTF
TRBJ2-2,.,TRBD2,TRBV5-4,TGTGCCAGCAGCTTGGGATGGCTAGCGGGGCCGAACACCGGGGAGCTGTTTTTT,CASSLGWLAGPNTGELFF
TRBJ2-1,.,.,TRBV2,TGTGCCAGCAGTGGTGGGGGGGCTTCGAATGAGCAGTTCTTC,CASSGGGASNEQFF
TRBJ1-5,.,.,TRBV12-3/TRBV12-4,TGTGCCAGCAGTAAGGGGGGGAATAGCAATCAGCCCCAGCATTTT,CASSKGGNSNQPQHF
TRBJ1-1,few,.,TRBV5-1,TGCGCCAGCAGCTTGGAGAGGGGTCCCCAAACCACTGAAGCTTTCTTT,CASSLERGPQTTEAFF
TRBJ2-2,.,.,TRBV5-1,TGCGCCAGCAGCTTGGCCTTTAGCGGGGAGCTGTTTTTT,CASSLAFSGELFF
TRBJ2-3,few,.,TRBV9,TGTGCCAGCAGCGTGACTAGAGTCAGGGATACGCAGTATTTT,CASSVTRVRDTQYF